This TCR beta chain was retrieved from a study of T cells in women clearing cervical HPV infection. Study in general: Blood came at first lesion visit for cases, post-clearance for controls.

TCR beta CDR3 amplified by multiplex PCR from roughly 1,100 ng genomic DNA. The protocol was immunoSEQ multiplex PCR, while the TCRdb copy is restricted to in-frame clones and leaves out a portion. The sample totals tens of thousands of clones. The CDR3 is made up of 14 amino acids. The V and J ends lost 3 bases and 3 bases respectively, with 12 bases between them. Germline V gene sequence: CDR1 ENHRY, CDR2 SYGVKD. Comments on this clone: The read falls 3 residues short of the CDR3 end, and the missing part is taken from the germline J gene.

Sequencing was performed on blood buffy coat. The clonotype comes from a woman between 18 and 70 years old with a cervical HPV16 infection that either progressed to CIN3+ or cleared (not recorded which). The chain carries TRBV10-3 and TRBJ2-7, with D perhaps TRBD1 (5 bases). CDR3 DNA (partial): TGTGCCATCAGTGAAGGGGCAGGCCTCTACGAG. Translating it yields CAISEGAGLYE. From start to end, the CDR3 is CAISEGAGLYEQYF.